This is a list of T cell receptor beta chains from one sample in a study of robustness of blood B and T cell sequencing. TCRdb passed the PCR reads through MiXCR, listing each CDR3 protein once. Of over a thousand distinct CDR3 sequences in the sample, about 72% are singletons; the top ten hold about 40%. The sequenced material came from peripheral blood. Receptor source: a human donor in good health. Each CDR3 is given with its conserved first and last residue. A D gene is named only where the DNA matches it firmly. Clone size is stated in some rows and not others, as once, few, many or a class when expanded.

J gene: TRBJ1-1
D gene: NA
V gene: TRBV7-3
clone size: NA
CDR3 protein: CASSLKVRREIGTEAFF
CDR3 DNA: TGTGCCAGCAGCTTAAAAGTACGCCGGGAGATAGGCACTGAAGCTTTCTTT

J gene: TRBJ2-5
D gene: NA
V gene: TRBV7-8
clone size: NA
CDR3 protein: CASSPRGAGETQYF
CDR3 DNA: TGTGCCAGCAGCCCCAGGGGGGCCGGGGAGACCCAGTACTTC

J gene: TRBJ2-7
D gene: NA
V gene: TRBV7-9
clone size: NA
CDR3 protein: CASSFAGATYEQYF
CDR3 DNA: TGTGCCAGCAGCTTTGCCGGGGCAACCTACGAGCAGTACTTC

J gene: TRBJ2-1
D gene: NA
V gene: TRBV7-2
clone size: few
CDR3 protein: CASSLGRYEQFF
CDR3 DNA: TGTGCCAGCAGCCTAGGGCGATATGAGCAGTTCTTC

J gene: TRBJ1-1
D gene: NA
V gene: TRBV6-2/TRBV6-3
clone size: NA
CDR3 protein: CASRAGPSTEAFF
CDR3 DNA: TGTGCCAGCAGGGCTGGACCGAGCACTGAAGCTTTCTTT

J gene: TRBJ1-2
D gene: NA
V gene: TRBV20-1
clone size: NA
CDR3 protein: CSARGEQGRNYGYTF
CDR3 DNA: TGCAGTGCTAGAGGGGAACAGGGTAGAAACTATGGCTACACCTTC

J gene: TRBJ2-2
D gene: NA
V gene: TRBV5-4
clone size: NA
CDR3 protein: CASSLGLGQSVGELFF
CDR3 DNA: TGTGCCAGCAGCTTGGGACTAGGGCAATCAGTGGGGGAGCTGTTTTTT

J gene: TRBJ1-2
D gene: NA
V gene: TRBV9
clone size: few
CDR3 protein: CASSVAGQSYGYTF
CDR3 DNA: TGTGCCAGCAGCGTAGCCGGGCAGTCCTATGGCTACACCTTC

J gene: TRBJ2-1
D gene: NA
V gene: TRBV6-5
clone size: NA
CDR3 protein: CASCSTSPHNEQFF
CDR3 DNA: TGTGCCAGCTGTAGTACTAGTCCCCACAATGAGCAGTTCTTC

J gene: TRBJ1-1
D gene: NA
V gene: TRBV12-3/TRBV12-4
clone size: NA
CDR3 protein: CASSLADRLQEDTEAFF
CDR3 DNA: TGTGCCAGCAGTTTAGCCGACAGGCTTCAGGAGGACACTGAAGCTTTCTTT

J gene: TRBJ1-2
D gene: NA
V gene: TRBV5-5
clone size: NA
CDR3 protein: CASGNGYTF
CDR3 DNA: TGTGCCAGCGGTAATGGCTACACCTTC

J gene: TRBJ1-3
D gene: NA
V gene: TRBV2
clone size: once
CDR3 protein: CASKAGTSGNTIYF
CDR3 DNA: TGTGCCAGCAAGGCAGGTACTTCTGGAAACACCATATATTTT

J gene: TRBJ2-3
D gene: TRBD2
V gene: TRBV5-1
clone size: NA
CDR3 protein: CASSLEAGGPTQYF
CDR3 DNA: TGCGCCAGCAGCTTGGAAGCGGGGGGCCCCACGCAGTATTTT

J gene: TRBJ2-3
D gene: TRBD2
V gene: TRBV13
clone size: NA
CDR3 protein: CASSSKTSGVADTQYF
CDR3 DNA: TGTGCCAGCAGCTCGAAGACTAGCGGGGTGGCAGATACGCAGTATTTT

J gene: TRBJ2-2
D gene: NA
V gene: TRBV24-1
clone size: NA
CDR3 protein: CATRGDTGELFF
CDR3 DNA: TGTGCCACCAGAGGGGACACCGGGGAGCTGTTTTTT

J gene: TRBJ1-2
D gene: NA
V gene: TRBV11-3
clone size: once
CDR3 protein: CASSVGTANYGYTF
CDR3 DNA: TGTGCCAGCAGCGTCGGGACGGCGAACTATGGCTACACCTTC

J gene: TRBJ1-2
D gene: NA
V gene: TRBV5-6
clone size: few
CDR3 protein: CASSFGNYGYTF
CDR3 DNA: TGTGCCAGCAGCTTTGGTAACTATGGCTACACCTTC

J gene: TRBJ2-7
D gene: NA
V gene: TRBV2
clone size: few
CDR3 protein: CATNRGGYEQYF
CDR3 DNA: TGTGCCACCAACAGGGGGGGATACGAGCAGTACTTC

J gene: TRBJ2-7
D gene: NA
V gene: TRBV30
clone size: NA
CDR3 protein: CAWSVNRGGPYEQYF
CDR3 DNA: TGTGCCTGGAGTGTAAACCGGGGTGGACCCTACGAGCAGTACTTC

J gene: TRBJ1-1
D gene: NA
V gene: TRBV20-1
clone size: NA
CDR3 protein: CSARGSPPMRNTEAFF
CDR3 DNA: TGCAGTGCTAGAGGGAGCCCCCCGATGAGGAACACTGAAGCTTTCTTT

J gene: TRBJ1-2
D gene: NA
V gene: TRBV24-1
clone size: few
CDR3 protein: CATTEAIGINYGYTF
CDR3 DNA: TGTGCCACCACCGAGGCGATAGGAATTAACTATGGCTACACCTTC

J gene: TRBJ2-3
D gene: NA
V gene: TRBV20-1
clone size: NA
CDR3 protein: CSASGGLQPSTDTQYF
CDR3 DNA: TGCAGTGCTAGCGGGGGGCTTCAGCCTAGCACAGATACGCAGTATTTT

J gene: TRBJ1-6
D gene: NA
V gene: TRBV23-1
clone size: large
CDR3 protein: CASSQTPGQDSPLHF
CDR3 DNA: TGCGCCAGCAGTCAAACCCCGGGACAAGATTCACCCCTCCACTTT

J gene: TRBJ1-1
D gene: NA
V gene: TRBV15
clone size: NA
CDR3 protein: CASGRQNTEAFF
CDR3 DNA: TGTGCTTCCGGACGGCAGAACACTGAAGCTTTCTTT

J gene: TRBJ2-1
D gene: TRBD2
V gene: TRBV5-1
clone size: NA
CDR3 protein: CASSPRSGGPSNEQFF
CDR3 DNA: TGCGCCAGCAGCCCCAGGAGCGGGGGGCCCTCCAATGAGCAGTTCTTC

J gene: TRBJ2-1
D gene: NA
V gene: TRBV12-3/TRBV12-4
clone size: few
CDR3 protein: CASSTIRGGFYEQFF
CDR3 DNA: TGTGCCAGCAGTACAATCAGGGGGGGCTTCTATGAGCAGTTCTTC

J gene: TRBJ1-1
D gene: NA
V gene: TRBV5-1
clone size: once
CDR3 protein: CASSPWTENTEAFF
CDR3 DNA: TGCGCCAGCAGCCCCTGGACGGAGAACACTGAAGCCTTCTTT

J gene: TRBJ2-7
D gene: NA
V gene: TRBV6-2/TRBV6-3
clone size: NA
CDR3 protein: CASSYSIRGHEQYF
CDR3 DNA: TGTGCCAGCAGTTACTCGATCAGGGGCCACGAGCAGTACTTC

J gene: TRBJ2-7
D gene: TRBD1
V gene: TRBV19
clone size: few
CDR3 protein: CASSSRQGRRAYEQYF
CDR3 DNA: TGTGCCAGTAGTAGTCGACAGGGCAGAAGAGCCTACGAGCAGTACTTC

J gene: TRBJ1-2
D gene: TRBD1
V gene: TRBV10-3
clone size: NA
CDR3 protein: CAISEQGDSYGYTF
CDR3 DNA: TGTGCCATCAGTGAACAGGGGGACAGCTATGGCTACACCTTC

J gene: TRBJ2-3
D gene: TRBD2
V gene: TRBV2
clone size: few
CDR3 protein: CASSRPTSGPNRDTQYF
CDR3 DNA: TGTGCCAGCAGCCGGCCGACTAGCGGACCGAATAGAGATACGCAGTATTTT

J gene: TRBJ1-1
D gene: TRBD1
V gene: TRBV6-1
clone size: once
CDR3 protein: CASSSQGALAGAEAFF
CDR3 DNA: TGTGCCAGCAGCTCACAGGGGGCGCTGGCCGGGGCTGAAGCTTTCTTT

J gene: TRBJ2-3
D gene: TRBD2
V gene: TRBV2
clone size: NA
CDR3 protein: CATSGGAPDTQYF
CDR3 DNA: TGTGCCACTAGCGGGGGGGCCCCAGATACGCAGTATTTT

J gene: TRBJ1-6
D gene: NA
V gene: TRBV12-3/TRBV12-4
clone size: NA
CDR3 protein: CASSFGGMGSPLHF
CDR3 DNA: TGTGCCAGCAGTTTTGGGGGGATGGGTTCACCCCTCCACTTT

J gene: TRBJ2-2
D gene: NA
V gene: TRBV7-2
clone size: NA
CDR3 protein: CASSLARHTTGELFF
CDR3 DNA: TGTGCCAGCAGCTTAGCGAGACACACCACCGGGGAGCTGTTTTTT

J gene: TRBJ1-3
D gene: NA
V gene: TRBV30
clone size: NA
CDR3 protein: CAWSVKGLRGLYF
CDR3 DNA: TGTGCCTGGAGTGTAAAGGGGCTACGGGGGTTGTATTTT

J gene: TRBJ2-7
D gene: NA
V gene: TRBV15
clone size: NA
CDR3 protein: CATSRGTGSYEQYF
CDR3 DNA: TGTGCCACCAGCAGAGGAACGGGCTCCTACGAGCAGTACTTC

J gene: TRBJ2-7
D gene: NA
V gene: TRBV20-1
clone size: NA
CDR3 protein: CSASKNGGATYEQYF
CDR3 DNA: TGCAGTGCTTCAAAAAACGGGGGTGCCACCTACGAGCAGTACTTC

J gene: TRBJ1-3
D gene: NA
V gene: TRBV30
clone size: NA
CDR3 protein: CAWLGQRSGNTIYF
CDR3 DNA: TGTGCCTGGTTGGGGCAGAGGAGTGGAAACACCATATATTTT

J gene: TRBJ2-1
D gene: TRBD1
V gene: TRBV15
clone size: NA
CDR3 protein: CATSPDRDASYEQFF
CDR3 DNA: TGTGCCACCAGCCCTGACAGGGACGCCAGTTATGAGCAGTTCTTC

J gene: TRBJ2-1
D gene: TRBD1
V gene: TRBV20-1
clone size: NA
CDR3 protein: CSAIPGQGANEQFF
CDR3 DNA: TGCAGTGCTATTCCGGGACAGGGGGCGAATGAGCAGTTCTTC

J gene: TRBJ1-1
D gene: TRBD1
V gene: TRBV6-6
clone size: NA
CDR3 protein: CASSYLTGAEAFF
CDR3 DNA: TGTGCCAGCAGTTACCTTACAGGGGCTGAAGCTTTCTTT

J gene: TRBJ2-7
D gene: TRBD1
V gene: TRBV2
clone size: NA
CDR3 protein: CASSVYRGYEQYF
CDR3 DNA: TGTGCCAGCAGTGTGTACAGGGGCTACGAGCAGTACTTC

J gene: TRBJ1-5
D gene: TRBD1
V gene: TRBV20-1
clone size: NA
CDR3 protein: CSAGMGQGSTGAQHF
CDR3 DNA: TGCAGTGCGGGGATGGGACAGGGTAGTACCGGGGCCCAGCATTTT

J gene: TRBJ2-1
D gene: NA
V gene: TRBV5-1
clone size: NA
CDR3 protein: CASSLSGSNEQFF
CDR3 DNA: TGCGCCAGCAGCTTGTCCGGGAGCAATGAGCAGTTCTTC

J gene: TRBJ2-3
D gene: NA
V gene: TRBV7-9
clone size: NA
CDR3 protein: CASSRGDTQYF
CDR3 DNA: TGTGCCAGCAGCCGGGGTGATACGCAGTATTTT

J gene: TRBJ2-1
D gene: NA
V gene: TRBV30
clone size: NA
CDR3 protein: CAWRTRGGASSYNEQFF
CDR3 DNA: TGTGCCTGGAGGACCCGAGGCGGGGCGAGCTCCTACAATGAGCAGTTCTTC

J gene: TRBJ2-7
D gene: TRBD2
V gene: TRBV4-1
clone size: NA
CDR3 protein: CASSQDRGSGGYEQYF
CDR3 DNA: TGCGCCAGCAGCCAAGATCGGGGTAGCGGGGGGTACGAGCAGTACTTC

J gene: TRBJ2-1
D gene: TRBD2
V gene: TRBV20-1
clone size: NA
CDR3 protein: CSALMAGGINEQFF
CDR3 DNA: TGCAGTGCCCTGATGGCGGGGGGAATCAATGAGCAGTTCTTC

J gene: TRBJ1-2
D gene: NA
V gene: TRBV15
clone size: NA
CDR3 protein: CATSRDNYGYTF
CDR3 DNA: TGTGCCACCAGCAGAGACAACTATGGCTACACCTTC